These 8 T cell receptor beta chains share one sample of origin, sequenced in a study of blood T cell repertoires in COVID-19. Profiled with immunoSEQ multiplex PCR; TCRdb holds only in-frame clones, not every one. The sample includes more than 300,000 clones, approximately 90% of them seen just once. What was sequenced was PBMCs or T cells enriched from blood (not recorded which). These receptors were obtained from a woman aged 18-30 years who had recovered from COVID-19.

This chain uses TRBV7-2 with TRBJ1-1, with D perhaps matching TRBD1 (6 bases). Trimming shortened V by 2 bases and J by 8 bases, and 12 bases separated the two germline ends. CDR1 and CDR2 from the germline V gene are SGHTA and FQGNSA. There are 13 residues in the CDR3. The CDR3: CASSLTGPAEAFF. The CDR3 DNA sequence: TGTGCCAGCAGCTTAACAGGGCCGGCGGAAGCTTTCTTT.

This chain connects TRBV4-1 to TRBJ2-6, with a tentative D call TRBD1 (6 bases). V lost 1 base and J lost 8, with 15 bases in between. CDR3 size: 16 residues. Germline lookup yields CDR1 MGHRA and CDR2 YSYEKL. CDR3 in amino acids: CASSQAVQGKSNVLTF. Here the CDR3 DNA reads TGCGCCAGCAGCCAAGCAGTCCAGGGGAAGTCCAACGTCCTGACTTTC.

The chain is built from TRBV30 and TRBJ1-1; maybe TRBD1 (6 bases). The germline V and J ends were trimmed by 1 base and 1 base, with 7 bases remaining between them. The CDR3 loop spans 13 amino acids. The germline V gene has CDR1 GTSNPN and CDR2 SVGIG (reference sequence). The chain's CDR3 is CAWSATGNTEAFF. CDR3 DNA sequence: TGTGCCTGGAGTGCGACAGGGAACACTGAAGCTTTCTTT.

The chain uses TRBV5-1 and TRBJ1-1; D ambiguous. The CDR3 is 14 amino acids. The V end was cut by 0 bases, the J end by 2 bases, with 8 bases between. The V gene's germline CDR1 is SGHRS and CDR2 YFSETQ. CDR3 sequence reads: CASSLVRDNTEAFF. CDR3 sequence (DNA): TGCGCCAGCAGCTTGGTCCGGGATAACACTGAAGCTTTCTTT.

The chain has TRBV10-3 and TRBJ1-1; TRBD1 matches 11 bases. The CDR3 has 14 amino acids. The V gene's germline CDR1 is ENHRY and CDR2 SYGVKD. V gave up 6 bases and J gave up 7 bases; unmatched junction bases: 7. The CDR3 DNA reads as TGTGCCATCAGCGCCGGGACAGGGGGATTTGAAGCTTTCTTT. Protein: CAISAGTGGFEAFF.

The CDR3 bases are TGTGCCAGCAGCCCCCTTTCTTATGGGCCGAACACTGAAGCTTTCTTT. Its protein is CASSPLSYGPNTEAFF. V usage is TRBV5-6 and J usage is TRBJ1-1; D is unresolved. V lost 4 bases to trimming and J lost 1 base, with 17 bases between them. The germline gives CDR1 SGHDT, CDR2 YYEEEE. This CDR3 is built from 16 residues.

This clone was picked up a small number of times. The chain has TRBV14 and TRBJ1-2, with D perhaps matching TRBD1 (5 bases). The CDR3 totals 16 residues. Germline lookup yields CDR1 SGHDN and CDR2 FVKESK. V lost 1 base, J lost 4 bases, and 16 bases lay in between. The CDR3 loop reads CASSQVGGAAGYGYTF. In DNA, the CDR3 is TGTGCCAGCAGCCAAGTAGGAGGGGCCGCGGGCTATGGCTACACCTTC.

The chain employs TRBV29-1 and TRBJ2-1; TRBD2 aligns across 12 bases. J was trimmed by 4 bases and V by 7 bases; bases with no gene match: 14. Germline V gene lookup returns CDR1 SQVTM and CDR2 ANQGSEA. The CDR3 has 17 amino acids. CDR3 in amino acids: CSARQLAGGARYNEQFF. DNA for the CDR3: TGCAGCGCCCGCCAACTAGCGGGGGGTGCTCGATACAATGAGCAGTTCTTC.